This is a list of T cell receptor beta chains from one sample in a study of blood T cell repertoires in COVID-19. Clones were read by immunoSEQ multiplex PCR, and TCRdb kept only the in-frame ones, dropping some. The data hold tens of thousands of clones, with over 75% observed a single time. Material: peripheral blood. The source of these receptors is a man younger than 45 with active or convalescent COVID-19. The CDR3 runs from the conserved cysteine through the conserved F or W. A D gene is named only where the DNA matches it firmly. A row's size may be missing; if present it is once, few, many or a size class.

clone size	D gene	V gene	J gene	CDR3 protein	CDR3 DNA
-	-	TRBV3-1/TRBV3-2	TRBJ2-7	CASSQDISSYEQYF	TGTGCCAGCAGCCAAGACATCAGCTCCTACGAGCAGTACTTC
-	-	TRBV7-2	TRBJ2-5	CASSLDRGTQYF	TGTGCCAGCAGCTTGGACCGGGGGACCCAGTACTTC
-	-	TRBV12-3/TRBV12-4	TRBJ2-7	CASSLNKGYEQYF	TGTGCCAGCAGTTTAAATAAGGGGTACGAGCAGTACTTC
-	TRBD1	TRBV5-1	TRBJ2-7	CASSYGQANYEQYF	TGCGCCAGCAGTTACGGACAGGCCAACTACGAGCAGTACTTC
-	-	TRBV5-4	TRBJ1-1	CASSTGLRGTEAFF	TGTGCCAGCAGCACCGGACTCCGAGGGACTGAAGCTTTCTTT
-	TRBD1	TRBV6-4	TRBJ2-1	CASSDGTGGTEQFF	TGTGCCAGCAGTGACGGGACAGGGGGGACTGAGCAGTTCTTC
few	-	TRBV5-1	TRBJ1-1	CASSLTDMNTEAFF	TGCGCCAGCAGCTTGACGGACATGAACACTGAAGCTTTCTTT
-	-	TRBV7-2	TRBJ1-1	CASSFGNTEAFF	TGTGCCAGCAGCTTCGGGAACACTGAAGCTTTCTTT
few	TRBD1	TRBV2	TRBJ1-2	CASSVSRDRDSYGYTF	TGTGCCAGCAGTGTTTCCCGGGACAGAGATTCCTATGGCTACACCTTC
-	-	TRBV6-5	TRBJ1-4	CASRGQINEKLFF	TGTGCCAGCAGAGGACAGATTAATGAAAAACTGTTTTTT
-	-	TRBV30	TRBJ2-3	CAWATSSISTDTQYF	TGTGCCTGGGCCACTAGCTCAATCTCCACAGATACGCAGTATTTT
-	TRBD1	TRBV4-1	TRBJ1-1	CASSAGQGTYTEAFF	TGCGCCAGCAGCGCAGGACAGGGCACGTACACTGAAGCTTTCTTT
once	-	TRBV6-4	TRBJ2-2	CASSDSGPLRAGELFF	TGTGCCAGCAGTGACTCAGGGCCCCTCAGGGCCGGGGAGCTGTTTTTT
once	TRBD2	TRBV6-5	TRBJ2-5	CASSYSMGLPQETQYF	TGTGCCAGCAGTTACTCGATGGGACTACCTCAAGAGACCCAGTACTTC
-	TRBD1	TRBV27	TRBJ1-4	CASSLGPFRDRGLREKLFF	TGTGCCAGCAGCCTAGGTCCCTTCCGGGACAGGGGGCTGCGGGAAAAACTGTTTTTT
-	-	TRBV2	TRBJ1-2	CASRAIRDKYHYGYTF	TGTGCCAGCAGGGCTATTAGGGACAAGTACCACTATGGCTACACCTTC
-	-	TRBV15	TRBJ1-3	CATSRDQGQGNTIYF	TGTGCCACCAGCAGAGATCAGGGGCAAGGAAACACCATATATTTT
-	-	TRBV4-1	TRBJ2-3	CASSQGAASTDTQYF	TGCGCCAGCAGCCAAGGGGCAGCCAGCACAGATACGCAGTATTTT
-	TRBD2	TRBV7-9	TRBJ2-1	CASSLSPKREGLGNEQFF	TGTGCCAGCAGCTTATCTCCTAAGCGGGAGGGCCTAGGAAATGAGCAGTTCTTC
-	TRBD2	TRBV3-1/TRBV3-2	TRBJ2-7	CASSHFLAGGRYEQYF	TGTGCCAGCAGCCACTTCCTAGCGGGGGGCAGGTACGAGCAGTACTTC
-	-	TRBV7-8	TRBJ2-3	CASSLGVPRGTDTQYF	TGTGCCAGCAGCTTAGGGGTTCCTAGAGGCACAGATACGCAGTATTTT
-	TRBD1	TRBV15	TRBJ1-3	CATSRSTGTGAAGNTIYF	TGTGCCACCAGCAGAAGCACCGGGACAGGGGCCGCTGGAAACACCATATATTTT
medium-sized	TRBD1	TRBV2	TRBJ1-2	CASTLGQENYGYTF	TGTGCCAGCACACTAGGACAGGAAAACTATGGCTACACCTTC
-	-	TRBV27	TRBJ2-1	CASSLGQTSSNEQFF	TGTGCCAGCAGTTTAGGACAGACCTCGTCCAATGAGCAGTTCTTC
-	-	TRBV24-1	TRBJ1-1	CATSTTGSNTEAFF	TGTGCCACCAGTACGACAGGATCGAACACTGAAGCTTTCTTT
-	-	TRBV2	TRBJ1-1	CASSGRQEAMNTEAFF	TGTGCCAGCAGTGGCCGACAAGAAGCCATGAACACTGAAGCTTTCTTT
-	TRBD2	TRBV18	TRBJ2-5	CASSPGGSPGETQYF	TGTGCCAGCTCACCAGGCGGGAGCCCCGGGGAGACCCAGTACTTC
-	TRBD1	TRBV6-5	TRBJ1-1	CASSRGGGRTEAFF	TGTGCCAGCAGCCGAGGAGGGGGCCGCACTGAAGCTTTCTTT
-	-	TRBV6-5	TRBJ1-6	CASSRGNSPLHF	TGTGCCAGCAGCCGAGGCAATTCACCCCTCCACTTT
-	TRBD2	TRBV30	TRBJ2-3	CACAGTSGADTQYF	TGTGCCTGTGCTGGGACTAGCGGAGCAGATACGCAGTATTTT
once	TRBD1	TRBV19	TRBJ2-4	CASSPTGGANIQYF	TGTGCCAGTAGTCCAACAGGGGGCGCAAACATTCAGTACTTC
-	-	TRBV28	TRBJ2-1	CASSQYGEQFF	TGTGCCAGCAGCCAATACGGGGAGCAGTTCTTC
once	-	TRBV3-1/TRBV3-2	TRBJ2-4	CASSQGLERGNIQYF	TGTGCCAGCAGCCAAGGGCTCGAACGGGGAAACATTCAGTACTTC
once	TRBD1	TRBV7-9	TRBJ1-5	CASSLEGQGNPQHF	TGTGCCAGCAGCTTAGAGGGACAGGGGAATCCCCAGCATTTT
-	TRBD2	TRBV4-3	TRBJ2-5	CASSQSLAGLQETQYF	TGCGCCAGCAGCCAAAGTCTAGCGGGCCTCCAAGAGACCCAGTACTTC
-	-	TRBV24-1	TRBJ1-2	CATSGQRGYGYTF	TGTGCCACTTCCGGACAGAGGGGCTATGGCTACACCTTC
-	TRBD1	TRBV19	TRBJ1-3	CASSARGRGNTIYF	TGTGCCAGTAGTGCTAGGGGGCGAGGAAACACCATATATTTT
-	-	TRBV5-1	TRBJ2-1	CASSPSSGESYNEQFF	TGCGCCAGCAGCCCCTCCTCAGGGGAATCCTACAATGAGCAGTTCTTC
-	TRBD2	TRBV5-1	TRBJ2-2	CASSLVPSGDTGELFF	TGCGCCAGCAGCTTGGTGCCTAGCGGGGACACCGGGGAGCTGTTTTTT
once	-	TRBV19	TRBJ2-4	CASSISGAGAKNIQYF	TGTGCCAGTAGTATTTCAGGGGCGGGTGCCAAAAACATTCAGTACTTC
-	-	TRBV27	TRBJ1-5	CARGLINSNQPQHF	TGTGCCAGGGGACTGATTAATAGCAATCAGCCCCAGCATTTT
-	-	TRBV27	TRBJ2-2	CASSLQGSTGELFF	TGTGCCAGCAGTTTGCAGGGTAGCACCGGGGAGCTGTTTTTT
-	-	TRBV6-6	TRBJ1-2	CASAASNYGYTF	TGTGCCAGCGCGGCGAGTAACTATGGCTACACCTTC